The clone carrying this TCR beta chain was counted only a few times. The antigen remains undetermined. 5'RACE primed at constant segments yielded TCR alpha and TCR beta cDNA libraries bearing sample barcodes and UMIs. Each CDR3 protein is one row after TCRdb ran MiXCR on the 5' RACE reads. Of about 620,000 distinct CDR3 sequences in the sample, more than 15% were seen once. The data originate from a study of T-cell memory formation after mild COVID-19. Findings of the study overall: Within pre-infection memory, some responding clones were found, suggesting cross-reactive memory joined.

The sequence derives from an adult woman who had mild COVID-19 (a few samples of this study predate the infection). Cell type and time point are not known. Sequenced input: PBMCs or a T cell subset sorted from them (not recorded which).

For the CDR3, the DNA is TGTGCCAGCAGCCGGACAGGGACCTACAATGAGCAGTTCTTC. It encodes CASSRTGTYNEQFF. The chain employs TRBV25-1 and TRBJ2-1; 8 bases are shared with TRBD1. The CDR3 spans 14 residues. Germline V gives CDR1 MGHDK, CDR2 SYGVNS. V lost 6 bases to trimming and J lost 2 bases; unmatched junction nucleotides: 3.